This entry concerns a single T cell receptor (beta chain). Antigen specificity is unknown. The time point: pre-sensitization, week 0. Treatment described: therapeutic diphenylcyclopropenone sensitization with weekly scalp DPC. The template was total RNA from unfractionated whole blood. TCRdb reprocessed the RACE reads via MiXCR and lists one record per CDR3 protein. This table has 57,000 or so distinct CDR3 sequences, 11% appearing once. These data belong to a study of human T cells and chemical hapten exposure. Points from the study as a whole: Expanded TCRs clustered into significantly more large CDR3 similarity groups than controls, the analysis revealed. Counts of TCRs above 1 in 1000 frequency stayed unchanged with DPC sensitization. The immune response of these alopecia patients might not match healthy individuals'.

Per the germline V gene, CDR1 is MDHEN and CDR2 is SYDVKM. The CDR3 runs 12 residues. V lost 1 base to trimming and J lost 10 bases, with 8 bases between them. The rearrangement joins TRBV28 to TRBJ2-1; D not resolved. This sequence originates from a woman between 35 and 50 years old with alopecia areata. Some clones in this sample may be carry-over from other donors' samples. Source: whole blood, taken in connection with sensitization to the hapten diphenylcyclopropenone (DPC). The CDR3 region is CASSLLFWEQFF. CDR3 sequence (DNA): TGTGCCAGCAGTTTATTGTTCTGGGAGCAGTTCTTC.